This T cell receptor (beta chain) was found in a study of shared clonotypes between healthy human individuals. With regard to this clone: The antigen is undetermined.

Findings and caveats of the study: Naive CD4 clonotypes were shared across a handful of donors at roughly 5.3%.

Germline V gene data show CDR1 as MDHEN and CDR2 as SYDVKM. This CDR3 is 14 amino acids long. The V and J ends lost 5 bases and 3 bases, in that order; junction bases with no gene match: 3. TCRdb's table, derived via immunoSEQ multiplex PCR, lists solely in-frame clones and lacks some. Found here are roughly 1,000,000 clones, about four fifths of them singletons; the top ten hold more than 0.45%. The sequence was collected from a man younger than 35 in good health. Some clones in this sample may be carry-over from other donors' samples. V is TRBV28 and J is TRBJ2-3; TRBD2 matches at 9 bases. The sample consisted of memory CD4+ T cells from PBMCs. As to subset: CD45RA-negative fraction. This CDR3 reads CASSIAGETDTQYF. In DNA form, the CDR3 reads TGTGCCAGCAGTATAGCGGGAGAAACAGATACGCAGTATTTT.